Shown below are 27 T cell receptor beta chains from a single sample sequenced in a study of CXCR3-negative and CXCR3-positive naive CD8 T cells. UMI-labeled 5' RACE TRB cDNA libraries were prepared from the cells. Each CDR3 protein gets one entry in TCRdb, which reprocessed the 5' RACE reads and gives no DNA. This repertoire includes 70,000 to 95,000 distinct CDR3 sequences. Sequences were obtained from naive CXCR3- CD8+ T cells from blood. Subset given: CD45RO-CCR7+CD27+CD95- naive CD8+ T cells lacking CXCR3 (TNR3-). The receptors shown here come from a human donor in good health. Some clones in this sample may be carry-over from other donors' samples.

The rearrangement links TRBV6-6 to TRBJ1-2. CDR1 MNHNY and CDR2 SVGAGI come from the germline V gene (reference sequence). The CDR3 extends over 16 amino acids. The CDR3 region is CASSYSEGMSNYGYTF.

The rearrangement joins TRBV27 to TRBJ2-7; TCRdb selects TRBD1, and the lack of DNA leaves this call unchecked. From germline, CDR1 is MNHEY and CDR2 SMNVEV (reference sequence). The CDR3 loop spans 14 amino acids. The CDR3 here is CASSPLTGVGEQYF.

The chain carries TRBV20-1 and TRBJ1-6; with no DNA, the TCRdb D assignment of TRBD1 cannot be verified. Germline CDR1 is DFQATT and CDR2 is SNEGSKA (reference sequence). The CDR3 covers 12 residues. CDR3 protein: CSAAGQNSPLHF.

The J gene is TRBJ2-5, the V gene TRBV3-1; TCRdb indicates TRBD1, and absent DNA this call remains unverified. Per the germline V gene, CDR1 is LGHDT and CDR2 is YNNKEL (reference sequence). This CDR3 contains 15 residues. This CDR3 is CASSQERQDQETQYF.

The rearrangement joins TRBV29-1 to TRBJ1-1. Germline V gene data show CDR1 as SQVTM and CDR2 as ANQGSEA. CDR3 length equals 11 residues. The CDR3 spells CSVVGDTEAFF.

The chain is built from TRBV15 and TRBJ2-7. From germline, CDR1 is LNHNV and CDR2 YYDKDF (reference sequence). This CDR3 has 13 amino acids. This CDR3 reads CATSSYRGYEQYF.

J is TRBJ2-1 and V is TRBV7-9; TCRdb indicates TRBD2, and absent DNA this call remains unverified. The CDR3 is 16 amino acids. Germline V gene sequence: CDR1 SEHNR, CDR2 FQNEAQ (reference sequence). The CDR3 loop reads CASSLVRLAGALEQFF.

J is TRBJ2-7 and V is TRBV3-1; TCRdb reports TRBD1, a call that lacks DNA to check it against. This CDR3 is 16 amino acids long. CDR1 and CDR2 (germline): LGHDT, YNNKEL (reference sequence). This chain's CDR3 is CASSQPGQGGPYEQYF.

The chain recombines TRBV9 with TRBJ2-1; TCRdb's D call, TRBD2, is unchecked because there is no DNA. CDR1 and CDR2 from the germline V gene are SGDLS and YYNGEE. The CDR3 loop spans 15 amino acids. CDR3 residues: CASSASTSGRTEQFF.

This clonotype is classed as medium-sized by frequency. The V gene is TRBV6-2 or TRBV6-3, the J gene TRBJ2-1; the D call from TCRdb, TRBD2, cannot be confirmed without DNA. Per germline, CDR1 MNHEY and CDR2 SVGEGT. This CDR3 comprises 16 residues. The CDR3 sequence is CASSYTGASGANEQFF.

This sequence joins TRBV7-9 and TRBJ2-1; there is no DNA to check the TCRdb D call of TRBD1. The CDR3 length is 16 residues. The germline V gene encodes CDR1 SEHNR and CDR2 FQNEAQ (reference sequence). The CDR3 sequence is CASSYEVGGRGHEQFF.

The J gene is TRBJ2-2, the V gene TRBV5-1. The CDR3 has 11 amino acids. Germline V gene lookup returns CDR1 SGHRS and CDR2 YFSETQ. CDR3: CASTLGGELFF. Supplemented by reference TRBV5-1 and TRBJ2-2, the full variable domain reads KAGVTQTPRYLIKTRGQQVTLSCSPISGHRSVSWYQQTPGQGLQFLFEYFSETQRNKGNFPGRFSGRQFSNSRSEMNVSTLELGDSALYLCASTLGGELFFGEGSRLTVL.

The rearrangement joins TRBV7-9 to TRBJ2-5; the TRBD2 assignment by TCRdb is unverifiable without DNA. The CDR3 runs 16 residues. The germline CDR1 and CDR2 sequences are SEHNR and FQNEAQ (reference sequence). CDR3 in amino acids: CASSPSIAEAGETQYF.

CDR3 protein: CSVLDRDTGELFF. The chain recombines TRBV29-1 with TRBJ2-2; absent DNA, TCRdb's TRBD1 call cannot be checked. The CDR3 covers 13 residues. CDR1 is SQVTM and CDR2 is ANQGSEA in the germline V gene.

CDR3 residues: CASSPSQQFTEAFF. The V and J genes are TRBV7-8 and TRBJ1-1. The CDR3 is made up of 14 amino acids. Germline V lookup: CDR1 SGHVS, CDR2 FQNEAQ. Full variable domain (remainder filled in from reference TRBV7-8 and TRBJ1-1): GAGVSQSPRYKVAKRGQDVALRCDPISGHVSLFWYQQALGQGPEFLTYFQNEAQLDKSGLPSDRFFAERPEGSVSTLKIQRTQQEDSAVYLCASSPSQQFTEAFFGQGTRLTVV.

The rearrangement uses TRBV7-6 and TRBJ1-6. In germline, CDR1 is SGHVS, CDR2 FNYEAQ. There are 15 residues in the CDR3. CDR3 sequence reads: CASSFQDTYNSPLHF.

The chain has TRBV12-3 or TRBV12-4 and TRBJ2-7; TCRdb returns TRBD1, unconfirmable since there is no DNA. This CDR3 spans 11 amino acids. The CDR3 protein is CASSPGGEQYF.

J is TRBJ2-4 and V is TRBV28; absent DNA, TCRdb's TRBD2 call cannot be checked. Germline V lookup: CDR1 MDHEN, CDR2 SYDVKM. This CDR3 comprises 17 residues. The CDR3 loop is CASSLSGGGRAKNIQYF.

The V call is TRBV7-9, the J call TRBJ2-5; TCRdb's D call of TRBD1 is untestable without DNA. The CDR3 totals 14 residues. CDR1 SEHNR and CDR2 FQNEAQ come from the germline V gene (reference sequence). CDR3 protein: CASSFPGQGETQYF.

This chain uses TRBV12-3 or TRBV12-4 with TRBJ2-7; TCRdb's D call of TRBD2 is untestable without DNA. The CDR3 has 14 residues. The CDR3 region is CASRREGDSYEQYF.

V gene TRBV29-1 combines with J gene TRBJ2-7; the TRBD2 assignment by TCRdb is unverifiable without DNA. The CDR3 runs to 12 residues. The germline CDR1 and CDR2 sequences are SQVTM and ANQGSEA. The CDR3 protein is CSVEDGGYEQYF.

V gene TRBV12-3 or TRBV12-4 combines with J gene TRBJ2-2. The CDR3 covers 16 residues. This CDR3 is CASSMSLLANTGELFF.

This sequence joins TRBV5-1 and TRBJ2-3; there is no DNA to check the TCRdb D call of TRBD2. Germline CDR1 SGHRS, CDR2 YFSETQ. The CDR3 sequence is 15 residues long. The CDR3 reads CASSLGLASADTQYF.

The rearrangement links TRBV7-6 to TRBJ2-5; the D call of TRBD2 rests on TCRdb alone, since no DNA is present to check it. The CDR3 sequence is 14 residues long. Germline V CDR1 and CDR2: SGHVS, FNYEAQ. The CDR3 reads CASSLLGGGEIGYF. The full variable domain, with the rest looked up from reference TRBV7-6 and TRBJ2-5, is GAGVSQSPRYKVTKRGQDVALRCDPISGHVSLYWYRQALGQGPEFLTYFNYEAQQDKSGLPNDRFSAERPEGSISTLTIQRTEQRDSAMYRCASSLLGGGEIGYFGPGTRLLVL.

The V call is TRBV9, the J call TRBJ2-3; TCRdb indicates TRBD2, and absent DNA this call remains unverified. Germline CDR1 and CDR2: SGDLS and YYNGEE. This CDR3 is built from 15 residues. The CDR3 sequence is CASSAGDYTTDTQYF.

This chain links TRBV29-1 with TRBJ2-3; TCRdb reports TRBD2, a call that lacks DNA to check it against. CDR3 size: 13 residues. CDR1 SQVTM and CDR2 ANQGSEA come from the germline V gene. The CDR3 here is CSAPSGGPDTQYF.

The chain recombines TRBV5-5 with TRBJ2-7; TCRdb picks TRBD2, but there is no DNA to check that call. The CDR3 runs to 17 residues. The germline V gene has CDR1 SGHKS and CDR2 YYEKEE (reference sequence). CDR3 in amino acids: CASSEGTLAGGTYEQYF.